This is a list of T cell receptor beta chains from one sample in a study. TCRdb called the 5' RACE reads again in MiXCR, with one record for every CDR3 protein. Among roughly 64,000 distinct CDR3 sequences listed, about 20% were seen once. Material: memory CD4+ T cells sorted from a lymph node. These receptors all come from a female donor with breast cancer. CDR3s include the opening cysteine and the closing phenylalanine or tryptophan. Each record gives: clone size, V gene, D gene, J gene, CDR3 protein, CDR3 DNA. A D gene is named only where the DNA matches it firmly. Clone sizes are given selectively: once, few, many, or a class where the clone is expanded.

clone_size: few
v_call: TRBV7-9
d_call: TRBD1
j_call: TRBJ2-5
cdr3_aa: CASSFSGQGAAGQYF
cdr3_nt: TGTGCCAGCAGCTTTTCCGGACAGGGGGCGGCGGGCCAGTACTTC

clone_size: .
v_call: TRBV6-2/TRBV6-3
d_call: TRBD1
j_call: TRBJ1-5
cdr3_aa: CASRPDREGDQPQHF
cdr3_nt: TGTGCCAGCAGGCCGGACAGGGAAGGAGATCAGCCCCAGCATTTT

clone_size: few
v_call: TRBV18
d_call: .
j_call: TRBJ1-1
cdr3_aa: CASSPRTGRVRGEAFF
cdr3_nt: TGTGCCAGCTCACCACGTACAGGACGGGTTAGGGGTGAAGCTTTCTTT

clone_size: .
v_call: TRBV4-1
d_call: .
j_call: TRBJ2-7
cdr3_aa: CASSPIWGSNGEQYF
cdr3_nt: TGCGCCAGCAGCCCGATATGGGGAAGTAATGGCGAGCAGTACTTC

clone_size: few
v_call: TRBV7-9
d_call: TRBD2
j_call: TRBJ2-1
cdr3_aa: CASSLENGGEFF
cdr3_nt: TGTGCCAGCAGCTTAGAGAACGGGGGGGAGTTCTTC

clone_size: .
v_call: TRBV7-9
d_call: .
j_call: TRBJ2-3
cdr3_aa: CASSIPETSSTDTQYF
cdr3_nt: TGTGCCAGCAGCATACCAGAGACTAGTAGCACAGATACGCAGTATTTT

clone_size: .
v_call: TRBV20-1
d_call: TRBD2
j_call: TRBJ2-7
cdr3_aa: CSASQAGDGYEQYF
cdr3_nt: TGCAGTGCTAGCCAAGCGGGAGACGGCTACGAGCAGTACTTC

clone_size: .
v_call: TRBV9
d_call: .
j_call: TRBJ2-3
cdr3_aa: CASSSPRGASTDTQYF
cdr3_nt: TGTGCCAGCAGCTCCCCCAGGGGGGCTAGCACAGATACGCAGTATTTT

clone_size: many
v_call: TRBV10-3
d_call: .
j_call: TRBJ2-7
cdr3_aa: CAIAGSSYEQYF
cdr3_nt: TGTGCCATCGCAGGGAGCTCCTACGAGCAGTACTTC

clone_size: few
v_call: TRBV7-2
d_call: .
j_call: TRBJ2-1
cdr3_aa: CASSSSGTGYNEQFF
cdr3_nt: TGTGCCAGCAGCTCCTCGGGTACGGGGTACAATGAGCAGTTCTTC

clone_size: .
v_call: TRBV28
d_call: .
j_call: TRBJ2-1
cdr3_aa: CASSLGGLIYNEQFF
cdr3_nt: TGTGCCAGCAGTTTGGGAGGACTAATCTACAATGAGCAGTTCTTC

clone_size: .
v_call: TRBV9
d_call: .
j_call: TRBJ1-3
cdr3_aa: CASSARAASSGNTIYF
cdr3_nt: TGTGCCAGCAGCGCGCGGGCCGCCAGCTCTGGAAACACCATATATTTT

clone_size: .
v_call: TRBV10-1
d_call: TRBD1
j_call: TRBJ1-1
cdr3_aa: CASSDSGTGGTEAFF
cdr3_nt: TGCGCCAGCAGTGATTCCGGGACAGGGGGCACTGAAGCTTTCTTT

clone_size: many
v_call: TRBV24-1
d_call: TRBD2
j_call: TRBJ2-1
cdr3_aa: CATSDRPASGRGVEQFF
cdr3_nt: TGTGCCACCAGTGATCGCCCGGCTAGCGGGAGAGGAGTTGAGCAGTTCTTC

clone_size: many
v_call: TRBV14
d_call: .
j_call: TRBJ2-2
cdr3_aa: CASSQGTFPGGELFF
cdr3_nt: TGTGCCAGCAGCCAAGGGACGTTCCCCGGGGGGGAGCTGTTTTTT

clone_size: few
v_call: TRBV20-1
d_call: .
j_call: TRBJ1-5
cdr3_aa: CSATGTATFNQPQHF
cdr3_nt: TGCAGTGCCACCGGGACTGCGACCTTCAATCAGCCCCAGCATTTT

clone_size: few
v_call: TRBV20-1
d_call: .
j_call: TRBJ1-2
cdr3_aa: CSAPVSRYGYTF
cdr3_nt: TGCAGTGCCCCGGTTTCGCGCTATGGCTACACCTTC

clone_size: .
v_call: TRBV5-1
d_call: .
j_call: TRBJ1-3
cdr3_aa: CASSWPGKSGNTIYF
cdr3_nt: TGCGCCAGCAGCTGGCCGGGGAAATCTGGAAACACCATATATTTT

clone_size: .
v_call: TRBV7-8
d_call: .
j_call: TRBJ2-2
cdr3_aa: CASSMQGANTGELFF
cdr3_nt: TGTGCCAGCAGCATGCAGGGAGCCAACACCGGGGAGCTGTTTTTT

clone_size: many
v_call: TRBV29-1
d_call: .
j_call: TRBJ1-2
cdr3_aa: CSVIFLQGYTF
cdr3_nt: TGCAGCGTGATCTTCTTGCAGGGCTACACCTTC

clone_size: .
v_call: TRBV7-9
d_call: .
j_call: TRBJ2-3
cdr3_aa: CASSLADGTTDTQYF
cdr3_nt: TGTGCCAGCAGCTTAGCGGACGGCACCACAGATACGCAGTATTTT

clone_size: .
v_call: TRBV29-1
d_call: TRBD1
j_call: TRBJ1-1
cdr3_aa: CSVGTGKNNEAFF
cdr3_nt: TGCAGCGTTGGGACAGGGAAGAACAATGAAGCTTTCTTT

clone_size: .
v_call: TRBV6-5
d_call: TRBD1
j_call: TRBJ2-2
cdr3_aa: CASKGQEYTGELVF
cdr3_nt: TGTGCCAGCAAGGGACAGGAGTACACCGGGGAGCTGGTTTTT